The clone carrying this TCR beta chain was seen only a few times. Antigen: not known. Four PCR rounds used nested alpha and beta constant region primers plus the SP2 primer. Alpha and beta constant region primers primed reverse transcription for blood and skin samples. TCRdb ran MiXCR on the UMI-ligation and nested PCR reads and lists one entry per CDR3 protein. The sample has 30,000 to 35,000 distinct CDR3 sequences; roughly 7.3% are singletons. Indicated treatment: skin biopsy from PPD injection site in Mantoux-positive individual. The library had UMIs added by 3' ligation of an oligonucleotide to TCR cDNA. Biopsied sites were PPD injections in people with a positive Mantoux test. Reverse transcription used DNase-treated unsorted total RNA, aiming for roughly 1 to 1000 ng. The CDR3 spans 16 residues. The germline V gene encodes CDR1 LNHNV and CDR2 YYDKDF (reference sequence). V lost 0 bases and J 3 bases, leaving 12 bases between the germline ends.

The data stem from a study of naive and memory T cell subsets. General study points: Higher TCR numbers at tuberculin sites reflect T cell infiltration, per interpretation.

This clonotype originated in an adult in good health. This chain uses TRBV15 with TRBJ1-3; D is undetermined. Sequencing used skin, obtained from a tuberculin skin test site. The CDR3 region is CATSRDRENFGNTIYF. DNA of the CDR3: TGTGCCACCAGCAGAGATCGGGAGAATTTTGGAAACACCATATATTTT.